The sequence of this TCR beta chain was determined in a study of CD8 T cells in Susac syndrome. After extraction with the RNeasy kit, about 0.45 to 1 ug of the RNA was reverse transcribed using random hexamers. Coverage of TCR beta CDR3 amplification by immunoSEQ multiplex PCR extended to 54 Vbeta and 13 Jbeta. TCRdb fed the immunoSEQ multiplex PCR reads into MiXCR, producing one record per CDR3 protein. The data show 75,000 to 80,000 distinct CDR3 sequences, 94% seen once. Study findings and constraints: The greatest CD8+ clonal expansion in Susac occurred in TEMRA cells and in active patients.

With regard to this clonotype: Its antigen is currently unknown.

The TCR comes from a human donor with Susac syndrome. The sequencing sample was made of CD8+ T cells from PBMCs.

CDR3 loop: CASSSDPRGTDTQYF. CDR3 DNA sequence: TGCGCCAGCAGTTCGGACCCCCGGGGCACAGATACGCAGTATTTT. The chain recombines TRBV4-1 with TRBJ2-3; D gene uncertain. V lost 6 bases and J lost 1, with 14 bases in between. Germline CDR1 is MGHRA and CDR2 is YSYEKL. The CDR3 covers 15 residues.